What follows are 19 T cell receptor beta chains derived from one specimen sequenced in a study of T cells in Graves' hyperthyroidism and ophthalmopathy. It was RNA transcripts that yielded the amplified TCR beta CDR3 regions. Primed by the HTBI set, a first-round RT-PCR was run on the TCR CDR3. A single record per CDR3 protein comes from TCRdb applying MiXCR to the multiplex PCR reads. The table has about 400,000 distinct CDR3 sequences, under 15% seen once. Sequencing was done on a sample of blood. Receptors were obtained from a woman in her 30s with Graves' hyperthyroidism.

This clonotype was observed many times. The chain has TRBV30 and TRBJ1-2, with D perhaps matching TRBD1 (6 bases). The V end lost 2 bases, the J end lost 4 bases, and 20 bases lay between the germline ends. CDR3 size: 16 residues. The germline CDR1 and CDR2 sequences are GTSNPN and SVGIG (reference sequence). The CDR3 DNA reads as TGTGCCTGGAGTCATACAGGGACCGTCGGGACCTATGGCTACACCTTC. Its translation: CAWSHTGTVGTYGYTF.

In its sample, this clonotype was seen many times. This chain connects TRBV6-1 to TRBJ1-5; perhaps TRBD1 as D (5 bases). Germline V gene data show CDR1 as MNHNS and CDR2 as SASEGT. V gave up 8 bases and J gave up 0 bases, with 14 bases separating them. This CDR3 has 15 residues. CDR3 nucleotide sequence: TGTGCCAGCTACACCGGGGGTGATAGCAATCAGCCCCAGCATTTT. It codes for CASYTGGDSNQPQHF.

The rearrangement joins TRBV12-3 or TRBV12-4 to TRBJ2-1; TRBD2 is a possible D gene (6 bases). V was pared by 3 bases and J by 4 bases, with 13 bases between. CDR3 length: 15 amino acids. The CDR3 sequence: CASSFGSGLYNEQFF. The CDR3 DNA sequence: TGTGCCAGCAGTTTTGGAAGCGGGCTGTACAATGAGCAGTTCTTC.

This clonotype was detected ten times or more. The chain recombines TRBV12-3 or TRBV12-4 with TRBJ2-7, with D tentatively TRBD2 (7 bases). Trimming removed 5 bases from V and 8 bases from J, with 10 bases in between. The CDR3 loop spans 11 amino acids. CDR3 in amino acids: CASSGGGQQYF. CDR3 DNA sequence: TGTGCCAGCAGTGGGGGGGGCCAGCAGTACTTC.

This clonotype was recorded a few times. The chain links TRBV11-2 to TRBJ1-6; 8 nucleotides agree with TRBD1. Per the germline V gene, CDR1 is SGHAT and CDR2 is FQNNGV. After removal of 2 bases from V and 0 bases from J, the junction contained 6 bases not matched to a gene. The CDR3 is made up of 18 amino acids. The CDR3 is CASSLKGQESSYNSPLHF. The CDR3 DNA reads as TGTGCCAGCAGCTTAAAGGGACAGGAAAGCTCCTATAATTCACCCCTCCACTTT.

This clonotype was seen ten or more times. The V gene is TRBV30, the J gene TRBJ1-1, with D perhaps matching TRBD1 (6 bases). Germline values: CDR1 GTSNPN, CDR2 SVGIG (reference sequence). V was shortened by 5 bases and J by 0 bases, with 10 bases between the two germline ends. This CDR3 region has 13 residues. CDR3 nucleotides: TGTGCCTGGGAAGGACAGTTGAACACTGAAGCTTTCTTT. Protein product: CAWEGQLNTEAFF. The full variable domain, completed using reference TRBV30 and TRBJ1-1, is SQTIHQWPATLVQPVGSPLSLECTVEGTSNPNLYWYRQAAGRGLQLLFYSVGIGQISSEVPQNLSASRPQDRQFILSSKKLLLSDSGFYLCAWEGQLNTEAFFGQGTRLTVV.

There are many counts of this clonotype. This CDR3 reads CASSPRKLKNTEAFF. The CDR3 DNA is TGTGCCAGCTCACCACGGAAGTTGAAGAACACTGAAGCTTTCTTT. The chain has TRBV18 and TRBJ1-1; D remains unclear. The CDR3 has 15 residues. Germline lookup yields CDR1 KGHSH and CDR2 LQKENI. The germline V and J ends were trimmed by 1 base and 1 base, with 10 bases remaining between them.

The table lists this clonotype with many counts. The V and J genes are TRBV6-1 and TRBJ2-1; 10 bases map to TRBD2. Trimming cost V 5 bases and J 2 bases; bases outside gene matches: 18. Germline CDR1 MNHNS, CDR2 SASEGT. The CDR3 spans 20 residues. The DNA for the CDR3 is TGTGCCAGCAGTTTTTCCCCGGGACGCGATGGGACTAGCGCCTACAATGAGCAGTTCTTC. This translates into CASSFSPGRDGTSAYNEQFF.

This clonotype was counted ten times or more. V is TRBV6-1 and J is TRBJ2-1, with TRBD1 as a possible D gene (6 bases). Germline loops: CDR1 MNHNS, CDR2 SASEGT. V gave up 4 bases and J gave up 1 base, with 14 bases separating them. The CDR3 loop spans 16 amino acids. In nucleotides, the CDR3 is TGTGCCAGCAGTGGAACCGGGACAACGTCCTACAATGAGCAGTTCTTC. Encoded protein: CASSGTGTTSYNEQFF.

The chain joins TRBV20-1 to TRBJ2-1; 10 bases are shared with TRBD2. This CDR3 is built from 14 residues. V lost 3 bases to trimming and J lost 4 bases; unmatched junction nucleotides: 3. Germline values: CDR1 DFQATT, CDR2 SNEGSKA (reference sequence). The CDR3: CSARASGGYNEQFF. The CDR3 DNA sequence: TGCAGTGCTAGGGCTAGCGGGGGATACAATGAGCAGTTCTTC.

This clonotype has at least ten counts. The chain employs TRBV5-1 and TRBJ2-1; no clear D. The CDR3 is made up of 15 amino acids. V was shortened by 4 bases and J by 0 bases, with 11 bases between the two germline ends. The germline V gene encodes CDR1 SGHRS and CDR2 YFSETQ. The CDR3 DNA reads as TGCGCCAGCAGCCAATCCTCCAGCTCCTACAATGAGCAGTTCTTC. Protein sequence: CASSQSSSSYNEQFF.

This clonotype was found many times. CDR3 in amino acids: CASSSAHKMETQYF. The CDR3 DNA is TGTGCCAGCAGCTCCGCTCACAAGATGGAGACCCAGTACTTC. The gene calls are TRBV5-5 and TRBJ2-5; D gene uncertain. Germline V gives CDR1 SGHKS, CDR2 YYEKEE (reference sequence). Trimming left V 3 bases short and J 5 bases short, with 14 bases between. The length of the CDR3 is 14 residues.

The CDR3 coding sequence is TGTGCCAGCACTGAGTCAGGGTACTCAGAGACCCAGTACTTC. It encodes CASTESGYSETQYF. The chain carries TRBV2 and TRBJ2-5; tentative D call: TRBD1 (5 bases). This CDR3 has 14 residues. Trimming pared 7 bases from V and 4 bases from J, leaving 16 bases between. Germline values: CDR1 SNHLY, CDR2 FYNNEI.

In this sample, this clonotype turned up many times. The rearrangement joins TRBV7-8 to TRBJ2-5; TRBD1 aligns across 9 bases. The trim removed 5 bases at V and 5 bases at J, leaving 9 bases unmatched. The CDR3 is 15 residues long. The V gene's germline CDR1 is SGHVS and CDR2 FQNEAQ. CDR3 residues: CASSKGQGHGETQYF. CDR3 bases: TGTGCCAGCAGCAAGGGACAGGGCCACGGGGAGACCCAGTACTTC.

This clonotype was seen once. This chain joins TRBV7-9 and TRBJ1-5; D is perhaps TRBD1 (6 bases). V was trimmed by 6 bases and J by 2 bases, leaving 14 bases between them. This CDR3 region has 15 residues. The V gene's germline CDR1 is SEHNR and CDR2 FQNEAQ (reference sequence). The CDR3 nucleotides read TGTGCCAGCAGTCCAAACAGGGCTGGCAATCAGCCCCAGCATTTT. Translating it yields CASSPNRAGNQPQHF. The full variable domain, its missing parts supplied by reference TRBV7-9 and TRBJ1-5, is DTGVSQNPRHKITKRGQNVTFRCDPISEHNRLYWYRQTLGQGPEFLTYFQNEAQLEKSRLLSDRFSAERPKGSFSTLEIQRTEQGDSAMYLCASSPNRAGNQPQHFGDGTRLSIL.

J is TRBJ1-1 and V is TRBV29-1, with 8 bases lining up with TRBD1. The germline CDR1 and CDR2 sequences are SQVTM and ANQGSEA. The CDR3 has 13 residues. After removal of 6 bases from V and 3 bases from J, the junction contained 6 bases not matched to a gene. CDR3 DNA sequence: TGCAGCGTCAACAGGGGGATGGACACTGAAGCTTTCTTT. It translates to CSVNRGMDTEAFF.

This clonotype came up many times. The chain is built from TRBV6-1 and TRBJ2-3; D is perhaps TRBD2 (6 bases). CDR3 length equals 14 residues. Germline values: CDR1 MNHNS, CDR2 SASEGT. The V end was cut by 7 bases, the J end by 0 bases, with 11 bases between. The CDR3 bases are TGTGCCAGCAAGCTGACTAGTAGCACAGATACGCAGTATTTT. It encodes CASKLTSSTDTQYF.

This clonotype was observed many times. The V gene is TRBV2, the J gene TRBJ1-2; possible D gene TRBD1, 6 bases. Trimming removed 3 bases at V and 4 bases at J, with 12 bases between. The CDR3 contains 14 residues. Germline V gene lookup returns CDR1 SNHLY and CDR2 FYNNEI. This CDR3 is CASSERGAVYGYTF. CDR3 bases: TGTGCCAGCAGTGAGAGGGGGGCAGTCTATGGCTACACCTTC. Based on the CDR3 plus reference TRBV2 and TRBJ1-2, the full variable domain is EPEVTQTPSHQVTQMGQEVILRCVPISNHLYFYWYRQILGQKVEFLVSFYNNEISEKSEIFDDQFSVERPDGSNFTLKIRSTKLEDSAMYFCASSERGAVYGYTFGSGTRLTVV.

This clonotype was counted many times. The chain recombines TRBV27 with TRBJ2-7, with D possibly matching TRBD1 (6 bases). The V gene's germline CDR1 is MNHEY and CDR2 SMNVEV (reference sequence). V lost 6 bases to trimming and J lost 2 bases, with 11 bases between them. CDR3 length equals 13 residues. The CDR3 loop is CASSVQGPYEQYF. The DNA for the CDR3 is TGTGCCAGCAGCGTACAGGGACCCTACGAGCAGTACTTC.